The 5 T cell receptor beta chains below come from one sample, sequenced in a study of cytomegalovirus exposure and HLA in healthy donors. Both 60 Vbeta primers and 13 Jbeta primers went into the PCR. The table came from immunoSEQ multiplex PCR; TCRdb's copy has only in-frame clones and leaves some out. The sample table sets out 70,000 to 80,000 clones. Sequenced: PBMCs. The receptors come from a man aged 40-49 years in good health and CMV-seronegative.

The chain has TRBV5-1 and TRBJ1-6; a weak D match, TRBD1 (6 bases). This CDR3 has 15 residues. The V end lost 4 bases, the J end lost 7 bases, and 15 bases lay between the germline ends. The germline gives CDR1 SGHRS, CDR2 YFSETQ. The CDR3 DNA follows: TGCGCCAGCAGCCCCGGGGAGGGGGTAAATTCACCCCTCCACTTT. As protein: CASSPGEGVNSPLHF.

CDR3 nucleotide sequence: TGTGCCAGCGCACTAGGTGGGGGCCCGGGGAGGGATGAAGCTTTCTTT. Its translation is CASALGGGPGRDEAFF. The chain joins TRBV14 to TRBJ1-1; D perhaps matches TRBD1 (6 bases). The CDR3 consists of 16 residues. The V gene lost 8 bases and the J gene lost 7 bases, with 26 bases spanning the gap. The germline gives CDR1 SGHDN, CDR2 FVKESK.

The chain couples TRBV28 to TRBJ2-7; 11 nucleotides agree with TRBD2. V was pared by 6 bases and J by 3 bases, with 10 bases of the junction left unmatched. The germline V gene has CDR1 MDHEN and CDR2 SYDVKM. The CDR3 sequence is 16 residues long. The CDR3 protein is CASSSNSGGAYYEQYF. DNA for the CDR3: TGTGCCAGCAGCTCCAATAGCGGGGGGGCTTACTACGAGCAGTACTTC.

This rearrangement joins TRBV18 to TRBJ2-3; D not resolved. The V gene lost 5 bases and the J gene lost 5 bases, with 11 bases spanning the gap. Germline values: CDR1 KGHSH, CDR2 LQKENI. CDR3 length: 13 amino acids. CDR3 nucleotides: TGTGCCAGCTCAAAAGTAAGAGTAGATACGCAGTATTTT. Translation gives CASSKVRVDTQYF.

The rearrangement joins TRBV23-1 to TRBJ1-6; TRBD1 matches 8 bases. TRBV23-1 is classed as an ORF, of uncertain function. The CDR3 covers 15 residues. V was clipped by 4 bases and J by 5 bases; unmatched bases: 4. The CDR3 protein is CASSPGQVNNSPLHF. CDR3 nucleotide sequence: TGCGCCAGCAGTCCGGGACAGGTTAATAATTCACCCCTCCACTTT.